This T cell receptor (beta chain) appears in the sequencing data of a study of cytomegalovirus exposure and HLA in healthy donors. Note on this clone: The antigen remains undetermined.

The CDR3 runs to 16 residues. CDR1 is GTSNPN and CDR2 is SVGIG in the germline V gene (reference sequence). The J segment lost 5 bases and the V segment lost 0 bases, leaving 10 bases of the junction unmatched. Study results and caveats: In a later analysis, across HLA loci, associated TCR counts were highest for DRB1, lowest for HLA-C.

It was with 60 Vbeta and 13 Jbeta primers that the PCR ran. The method was immunoSEQ multiplex PCR; TCRdb's version includes in-frame clones alone and lacks a portion of them. The sample table includes around 200,000 clones. Material: PBMCs. This chain joins TRBV30 and TRBJ2-5; 9 bases match TRBD2. This TCR came from a woman between 25 and 40 years old in good health and CMV-seropositive. CDR3 coding DNA: TGTGCCTGGAGTGTAATGGCGGGAGGGCCATGGGAGACCCAGTACTTC. It translates to CAWSVMAGGPWETQYF.